The rows below give T cell receptor beta chains drawn from one sample of a study of blood T cell repertoires in COVID-19. Assay: immunoSEQ multiplex PCR; the TCRdb copy retains only in-frame clones and omits some. The top ten hold 13% to 15% of the sample, which has tens of thousands of clones, about 81% seen once. Sequencing used peripheral blood. All receptors derive from a human donor with acute or convalescent COVID-19. The donor label of this sample is uncertain. Each CDR3 is given with its conserved first and last residue. A D gene is named only where the DNA matches it firmly. The size of a clone is reported for some rows only, either as once, few or many, or as a class for expanded clones.

clone_size: NA
v_call: TRBV11-2
d_call: NA
cdr3_length: 14
j_call: TRBJ2-3
cdr3_aa: CASSLGSSTDTQYF
cdr3_nt: TGTGCCAGCAGCTTAGGTTCTAGCACAGATACGCAGTATTTT

clone_size: NA
v_call: TRBV19
d_call: NA
cdr3_length: 16
j_call: TRBJ1-5
cdr3_aa: CASTNQIGYPNQPQHF
cdr3_nt: TGTGCCAGTACCAACCAAATCGGTTATCCCAATCAGCCCCAGCATTTT

clone_size: NA
v_call: TRBV28
d_call: TRBD1
cdr3_length: 13
j_call: TRBJ1-2
cdr3_aa: CASSTGGRHGYTF
cdr3_nt: TGTGCCAGCAGTACAGGGGGAAGACATGGCTACACCTTC

clone_size: NA
v_call: TRBV28
d_call: NA
cdr3_length: 16
j_call: TRBJ2-4
cdr3_aa: CASSQDPTGRKNIQYF
cdr3_nt: TGTGCCAGCAGTCAGGATCCCACAGGGCGCAAAAACATTCAGTACTTC

clone_size: NA
v_call: TRBV5-5
d_call: NA
cdr3_length: 12
j_call: TRBJ1-3
cdr3_aa: CASSLEGNTIYF
cdr3_nt: TGTGCCAGCAGCTTGGAGGGGAACACCATATATTTT

clone_size: NA
v_call: TRBV7-3
d_call: TRBD2
cdr3_length: 16
j_call: TRBJ2-1
cdr3_aa: CASSLIGTSGRNEQFF
cdr3_nt: TGTGCCAGCAGCTTAATTGGGACTAGCGGGAGGAATGAGCAGTTCTTC

clone_size: NA
v_call: TRBV7-6
d_call: TRBD2
cdr3_length: 16
j_call: TRBJ2-1
cdr3_aa: CASSRRASGGAGEQFF
cdr3_nt: TGTGCCAGCAGCCGACGGGCCAGCGGGGGGGCTGGGGAGCAGTTCTTC

clone_size: once
v_call: TRBV3-1/TRBV3-2
d_call: NA
cdr3_length: 15
j_call: TRBJ1-1
cdr3_aa: CASSQAPSMNTEAFF
cdr3_nt: TGTGCCAGCAGCCAAGCCCCATCCATGAACACTGAAGCTTTCTTT

clone_size: NA
v_call: TRBV10-2
d_call: NA
cdr3_length: 13
j_call: TRBJ1-1
cdr3_aa: CASRALQGTEAFF
cdr3_nt: TGCGCCAGCAGAGCCTTACAGGGAACTGAAGCTTTCTTT

clone_size: NA
v_call: TRBV25-1
d_call: TRBD1
cdr3_length: 18
j_call: TRBJ1-1
cdr3_aa: CASSEYGVGTGGTGEAFF
cdr3_nt: TGTGCCAGCAGTGAATATGGAGTAGGGACAGGGGGTACGGGTGAAGCTTTCTTT

clone_size: NA
v_call: TRBV28
d_call: NA
cdr3_length: 14
j_call: TRBJ1-5
cdr3_aa: CASSVTVSNQPQHF
cdr3_nt: TGTGCCAGCAGTGTAACAGTCAGCAATCAGCCCCAGCATTTT

clone_size: few
v_call: TRBV7-2
d_call: NA
cdr3_length: 13
j_call: TRBJ2-1
cdr3_aa: CASSSSGVGEQFF
cdr3_nt: TGTGCCAGCAGTTCCTCGGGAGTGGGTGAGCAGTTCTTC

clone_size: NA
v_call: TRBV19
d_call: NA
cdr3_length: 17
j_call: TRBJ1-5
cdr3_aa: CASSNGRPGVSNQPQHF
cdr3_nt: TGTGCCAGTAGTAATGGGCGGCCAGGGGTAAGCAATCAGCCCCAGCATTTT

clone_size: NA
v_call: TRBV4-2
d_call: TRBD2
cdr3_length: 18
j_call: TRBJ2-2
cdr3_aa: CASSQGLAGGFNTGELFF
cdr3_nt: TGTGCCAGCAGCCAAGGCCTAGCGGGGGGATTCAACACCGGGGAGCTGTTTTTT

clone_size: NA
v_call: TRBV10-2
d_call: NA
cdr3_length: 16
j_call: TRBJ2-7
cdr3_aa: CASSESSGHLNAEQYF
cdr3_nt: TGCGCCAGCAGTGAGTCATCAGGGCACCTAAATGCCGAGCAGTACTTC

clone_size: NA
v_call: TRBV7-2
d_call: NA
cdr3_length: 14
j_call: TRBJ1-2
cdr3_aa: CASSFRQGRDGYTF
cdr3_nt: TGTGCCAGCAGCTTCCGGCAGGGGCGGGATGGCTACACCTTC

clone_size: NA
v_call: TRBV7-9
d_call: NA
cdr3_length: 12
j_call: TRBJ2-3
cdr3_aa: CASSSGLQAQYF
cdr3_nt: TGTGCCAGCAGCTCGGGACTCCAGGCGCAGTATTTT

clone_size: NA
v_call: TRBV10-3
d_call: TRBD1
cdr3_length: 17
j_call: TRBJ1-5
cdr3_aa: CAIRSSGTGDGNQPQHF
cdr3_nt: TGTGCCATCAGATCGTCGGGGACAGGGGATGGAAATCAGCCCCAGCATTTT

clone_size: once
v_call: TRBV7-2
d_call: TRBD2
cdr3_length: 19
j_call: TRBJ2-4
cdr3_aa: CASSHGTSGTFGAKNIQYF
cdr3_nt: TGTGCCAGCAGCCACGGGACTAGCGGGACTTTCGGAGCCAAAAACATTCAGTACTTC

clone_size: NA
v_call: TRBV3-1/TRBV3-2
d_call: TRBD2
cdr3_length: 16
j_call: TRBJ2-3
cdr3_aa: CASSHRGLARTDTQYF
cdr3_nt: TGTGCCAGCAGCCACCGCGGACTAGCCCGCACAGATACGCAGTATTTT

clone_size: NA
v_call: TRBV5-1
d_call: NA
cdr3_length: 15
j_call: TRBJ1-3
cdr3_aa: CASSLAQGGGNTIYF
cdr3_nt: TGCGCCAGCAGCTTGGCCCAGGGAGGAGGAAACACCATATATTTT

clone_size: few
v_call: TRBV10-2
d_call: TRBD1
cdr3_length: 15
j_call: TRBJ1-6
cdr3_aa: CASMIFGTGNSPLHF
cdr3_nt: TGCGCCAGCATGATATTTGGGACAGGGAATTCACCCCTCCACTTT

clone_size: NA
v_call: TRBV7-8
d_call: NA
cdr3_length: 14
j_call: TRBJ1-4
cdr3_aa: CASSLERVGEKLFF
cdr3_nt: TGTGCCAGCAGCTTAGAGAGGGTGGGTGAAAAACTGTTTTTT

clone_size: NA
v_call: TRBV10-3
d_call: TRBD1
cdr3_length: 15
j_call: TRBJ2-3
cdr3_aa: CAISNPGQGADTQYF
cdr3_nt: TGTGCCATCAGTAATCCGGGACAGGGAGCAGATACGCAGTATTTT

clone_size: NA
v_call: TRBV6-2/TRBV6-3
d_call: TRBD2
cdr3_length: 15
j_call: TRBJ2-1
cdr3_aa: CASSSLLAEPYEQFF
cdr3_nt: TGTGCCAGCAGCTCCTTACTAGCGGAGCCCTATGAGCAGTTCTTC

clone_size: NA
v_call: TRBV6-5
d_call: TRBD2
cdr3_length: 14
j_call: TRBJ2-1
cdr3_aa: CASSLAGATNEQFF
cdr3_nt: TGTGCCAGCAGCCTAGCGGGAGCTACGAATGAGCAGTTCTTC

clone_size: NA
v_call: TRBV2
d_call: NA
cdr3_length: 16
j_call: TRBJ1-6
cdr3_aa: CASSEVATEIGSPLHF
cdr3_nt: TGTGCCAGCAGTGAAGTAGCTACGGAGATAGGTTCACCCCTCCACTTT

clone_size: NA
v_call: TRBV7-3
d_call: TRBD1
cdr3_length: 14
j_call: TRBJ1-6
cdr3_aa: CASSPTGVNSPLHF
cdr3_nt: TGTGCCAGCAGCCCTACAGGGGTCAATTCACCCCTCCACTTT

clone_size: NA
v_call: TRBV7-2
d_call: NA
cdr3_length: 14
j_call: TRBJ2-7
cdr3_aa: CASSLIFDKNEQYF
cdr3_nt: TGTGCCAGCAGCTTAATTTTCGACAAAAACGAGCAGTACTTC

clone_size: NA
v_call: TRBV11-1
d_call: TRBD1
cdr3_length: 15
j_call: TRBJ2-3
cdr3_aa: CASSLSADRGDTQYF
cdr3_nt: TGTGCCAGCAGCTTATCAGCGGACAGGGGGGATACGCAGTATTTT

clone_size: NA
v_call: TRBV19
d_call: NA
cdr3_length: 12
j_call: TRBJ2-2
cdr3_aa: CASRTVTGELFF
cdr3_nt: TGTGCCAGTAGAACAGTGACCGGGGAGCTGTTTTTT

clone_size: NA
v_call: TRBV19
d_call: TRBD2
cdr3_length: 17
j_call: TRBJ2-2
cdr3_aa: CASSQGLARANTGELFF
cdr3_nt: TGTGCCAGTAGTCAAGGACTAGCGCGCGCGAACACCGGGGAGCTGTTTTTT

clone_size: NA
v_call: TRBV28
d_call: TRBD1
cdr3_length: 15
j_call: TRBJ2-5
cdr3_aa: CASSRPGQLLGSQYF
cdr3_nt: TGTGCCAGCAGTCGGCCGGGACAGCTTTTGGGTAGCCAGTACTTC

clone_size: NA
v_call: TRBV25-1
d_call: TRBD1
cdr3_length: 15
j_call: TRBJ1-2
cdr3_aa: CASWGQGRRGYGYTF
cdr3_nt: TGTGCCAGCTGGGGACAGGGGAGGAGGGGCTATGGCTACACCTTC

clone_size: NA
v_call: TRBV11-2
d_call: TRBD1
cdr3_length: 14
j_call: TRBJ1-2
cdr3_aa: CASSLSRDSYGYTF
cdr3_nt: TGTGCCAGCAGCTTAAGCAGGGACAGCTATGGCTACACCTTC

clone_size: NA
v_call: TRBV6-1
d_call: TRBD2
cdr3_length: 16
j_call: TRBJ2-3
cdr3_aa: CASSENGGAGTDTQYF
cdr3_nt: TGTGCCAGCAGTGAAAACGGGGGGGCAGGCACAGATACGCAGTATTTT

clone_size: once
v_call: TRBV6-2/TRBV6-3
d_call: TRBD2
cdr3_length: 18
j_call: TRBJ2-7
cdr3_aa: CASSYSKLAGQWAYEQYF
cdr3_nt: TGTGCCAGCAGTTACTCGAAGCTAGCGGGTCAATGGGCCTACGAGCAGTACTTC

clone_size: NA
v_call: TRBV11-2
d_call: NA
cdr3_length: 12
j_call: TRBJ2-1
cdr3_aa: CASSRLMREQFF
cdr3_nt: TGTGCCAGCAGCCGCCTTATGAGAGAGCAGTTCTTC

clone_size: NA
v_call: TRBV5-5
d_call: TRBD1
cdr3_length: 14
j_call: TRBJ1-1
cdr3_aa: CASSLEGGGTEAFF
cdr3_nt: TGTGCCAGCAGCTTGGAAGGGGGCGGCACTGAAGCTTTCTTT

clone_size: NA
v_call: TRBV4-3
d_call: NA
cdr3_length: 16
j_call: TRBJ1-2
cdr3_aa: CASSQDAGVIGYGYTF
cdr3_nt: TGCGCCAGCAGCCAAGACGCGGGGGTCATTGGCTATGGCTACACCTTC

clone_size: NA
v_call: TRBV7-8
d_call: TRBD1
cdr3_length: 14
j_call: TRBJ1-1
cdr3_aa: CASSTRGRGTEAFF
cdr3_nt: TGTGCCAGCAGCACCAGGGGGCGAGGCACTGAAGCTTTCTTT

clone_size: NA
v_call: TRBV19
d_call: TRBD2
cdr3_length: 13
j_call: TRBJ2-1
cdr3_aa: CASSIPQAGEQFF
cdr3_nt: TGTGCCAGTAGTATCCCCCAAGCGGGGGAGCAGTTCTTC

clone_size: once
v_call: TRBV5-5
d_call: TRBD1
cdr3_length: 16
j_call: TRBJ2-3
cdr3_aa: CASIAQGASSTDTQYF
cdr3_nt: TGTGCCAGCATCGCACAGGGGGCGTCTAGCACAGATACGCAGTATTTT

clone_size: NA
v_call: TRBV28
d_call: NA
cdr3_length: 16
j_call: TRBJ1-1
cdr3_aa: CASSLRGGARHTEAFF
cdr3_nt: TGTGCCAGCAGTTTGAGGGGGGGGGCGCGACACACTGAAGCTTTCTTT

clone_size: NA
v_call: TRBV11-3
d_call: NA
cdr3_length: 16
j_call: TRBJ1-1
cdr3_aa: CASSLGAQGSNTEAFF
cdr3_nt: TGTGCCAGCAGCTTAGGAGCTCAGGGGTCGAACACTGAAGCTTTCTTT

clone_size: NA
v_call: TRBV6-1
d_call: TRBD1
cdr3_length: 14
j_call: TRBJ2-7
cdr3_aa: CASSESGTVYEQYF
cdr3_nt: TGTGCCAGCAGTGAATCCGGGACAGTCTACGAGCAGTACTTC

clone_size: NA
v_call: TRBV5-4
d_call: NA
cdr3_length: 14
j_call: TRBJ2-7
cdr3_aa: CASRPDMAADEQYF
cdr3_nt: TGTGCCAGCAGACCTGATATGGCCGCGGACGAGCAGTACTTC

clone_size: NA
v_call: TRBV28
d_call: TRBD1
cdr3_length: 15
j_call: TRBJ1-5
cdr3_aa: CASSPTGTGGQPQHF
cdr3_nt: TGTGCCAGCAGCCCAACTGGGACAGGGGGTCAGCCCCAGCATTTT

clone_size: NA
v_call: TRBV28
d_call: TRBD1
cdr3_length: 14
j_call: TRBJ2-7
cdr3_aa: CASRTDRVSYEQYF
cdr3_nt: TGTGCCAGCCGAACCGACAGGGTTTCCTACGAGCAGTACTTC

clone_size: once
v_call: TRBV30
d_call: TRBD1
cdr3_length: 16
j_call: TRBJ2-7
cdr3_aa: CAWRATGGESSYEQYF
cdr3_nt: TGTGCCTGGAGAGCCACAGGGGGCGAAAGCTCCTACGAGCAGTACTTC

clone_size: NA
v_call: TRBV19
d_call: TRBD2
cdr3_length: 16
j_call: TRBJ2-3
cdr3_aa: CASRPSGLAERDTQYF
cdr3_nt: TGTGCCAGTAGGCCATCGGGACTAGCCGAGAGAGATACGCAGTATTTT

clone_size: NA
v_call: TRBV6-2/TRBV6-3
d_call: TRBD2
cdr3_length: 13
j_call: TRBJ2-1
cdr3_aa: CASSGGMYNEQFF
cdr3_nt: TGTGCCAGCAGCGGGGGGATGTACAATGAGCAGTTCTTC

clone_size: many
v_call: TRBV11-2
d_call: TRBD2
cdr3_length: 15
j_call: TRBJ2-7
cdr3_aa: CASSLRLAGGSEQYF
cdr3_nt: TGTGCCAGCAGCTTAAGACTAGCGGGAGGCTCCGAGCAGTACTTC

clone_size: NA
v_call: TRBV6-2/TRBV6-3
d_call: NA
cdr3_length: 16
j_call: TRBJ1-5
cdr3_aa: CASSYVLGGGNQPQHF
cdr3_nt: TGTGCCAGCAGTTACGTCTTGGGGGGGGGCAATCAGCCCCAGCATTTT

clone_size: NA
v_call: TRBV7-2
d_call: NA
cdr3_length: 13
j_call: TRBJ2-5
cdr3_aa: CASSYNSGETQYF
cdr3_nt: TGTGCCAGCAGCTATAATTCGGGGGAGACCCAGTACTTC